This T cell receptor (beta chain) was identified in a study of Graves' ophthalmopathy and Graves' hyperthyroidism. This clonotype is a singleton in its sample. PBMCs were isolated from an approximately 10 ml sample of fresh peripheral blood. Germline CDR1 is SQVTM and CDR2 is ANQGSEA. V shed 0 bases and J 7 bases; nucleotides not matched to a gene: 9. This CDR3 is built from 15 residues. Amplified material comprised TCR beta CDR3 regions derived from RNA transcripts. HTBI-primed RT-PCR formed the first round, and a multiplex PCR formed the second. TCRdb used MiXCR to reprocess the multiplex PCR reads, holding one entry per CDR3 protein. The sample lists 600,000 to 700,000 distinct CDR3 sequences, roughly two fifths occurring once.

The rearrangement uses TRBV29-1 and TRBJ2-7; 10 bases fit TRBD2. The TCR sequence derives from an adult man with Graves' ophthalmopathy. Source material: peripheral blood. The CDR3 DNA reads TGCAGCGTTGAAGAACGGCTAGCGGGAGACAATGAGCAGTACTTC. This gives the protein CSVEERLAGDNEQYF.